These T cell receptor beta chains were read from a single sample in a study of early T cells in non-severe SARS-CoV-2 infection. TCRdb itself ran the 5' RACE reads through MiXCR, one entry per CDR3 protein. Among about 76,000 distinct CDR3 sequences listed, 11% were seen once. The source material was whole blood. The receptors were sampled from an adult who was a healthcare worker with PCR-confirmed SARS-CoV-2 infection or an uninfected control (not recorded which). The CDR3 runs from the conserved cysteine through the conserved F or W. The D gene is left open where the match is weak. Clone size, where shown, is once, few, many, or a class for clones that have expanded.

v_gene	j_gene	abundance	d_gene	CDR3aa	CDR3nt
TRBV29-1	TRBJ2-5	large	TRBD2	CSVAGSSRGDGETQYF	TGCAGCGTTGCAGGGTCTAGTCGGGGGGACGGTGAGACCCAGTACTTC
TRBV27	TRBJ2-3	many	NA	CASREATSTDTQYF	TGTGCCAGCAGGGAGGCGACTAGCACAGATACGCAGTATTTT
TRBV9	TRBJ1-3	NA	NA	CASSISLAHIYF	TGTGCCAGCAGCATATCGCTGGCGCACATATATTTT
TRBV2	TRBJ2-1	many	TRBD2	CASVGEGSYNEQFF	TGTGCCAGCGTCGGGGAGGGCTCCTACAATGAGCAGTTCTTC
TRBV12-3/TRBV12-4	TRBJ2-5	NA	TRBD1	CASSAYRDRGLETQYF	TGTGCCAGCAGTGCCTACCGGGACAGGGGACTTGAGACCCAGTACTTC
TRBV4-3	TRBJ2-7	many	NA	CASSQALTGIPYEQYF	TGCGCCAGCAGCCAAGCGCTCACAGGTATACCCTACGAGCAGTACTTC
TRBV30	TRBJ2-2	many	NA	CAWSAFNTGELFF	TGTGCCTGGAGTGCTTTTAACACCGGGGAGCTGTTTTTT
TRBV7-9	TRBJ2-2	many	TRBD1	CASRPSGQVNTGELFF	TGTGCCAGCAGACCATCTGGACAGGTGAACACCGGGGAGCTGTTTTTT
TRBV19	TRBJ2-7	many	NA	CASSSGQAYNYEQYF	TGTGCCAGTAGTAGCGGCCAGGCCTATAACTACGAGCAGTACTTC
TRBV7-6	TRBJ2-1	many	NA	CASSLEPGGSYNEQFF	TGTGCCAGCAGCTTAGAACCGGGTGGCTCCTACAATGAGCAGTTCTTC
TRBV12-3/TRBV12-4	TRBJ2-1	NA	NA	CASSLESYNEQFF	TGTGCCAGCAGTTTGGAGTCATACAATGAGCAGTTCTTC
TRBV12-3/TRBV12-4	TRBJ2-5	few	NA	CASSTVGGLETQYF	TGTGCCAGCAGTACCGTTGGGGGTCTAGAGACCCAGTACTTC
TRBV20-1	TRBJ1-1	many	NA	CSARAVEKRAFF	TGCAGTGCTAGAGCCGTGGAGAAGAGAGCTTTCTTT
TRBV14	TRBJ2-3	once	TRBD2	CASSQGTRRTDTQYF	TGTGCCAGCAGCCAAGGGACTAGACGTACAGATACGCAGTATTTT
TRBV6-5	TRBJ1-5	NA	NA	CASSSGSQPQHF	TGTGCCAGCAGTTCCGGGAGTCAGCCCCAGCATTTT
TRBV5-1	TRBJ2-5	many	NA	CASSLSSGGETQYF	TGCGCCAGCAGCTTGTCCTCTGGGGGAGAGACCCAGTACTTC
TRBV3-1	TRBJ1-5	many	NA	CASSPGGGGNQPQHF	TGTGCCAGCAGCCCGGGGGGGGGTGGCAATCAGCCCCAGCATTTT
TRBV9	TRBJ1-6	many	NA	CASSQPGDSPLHF	TGTGCCAGCAGCCAGCCCGGGGATTCACCCCTCCACTTT
TRBV4-3	TRBJ1-1	NA	NA	CASSQDRARTEAFF	TGCGCCAGCAGCCAAGACCGGGCGAGGACTGAAGCTTTCTTT
TRBV19	TRBJ2-7	many	NA	CASSSGGYAYEQYF	TGTGCCAGTAGTAGCGGGGGCTACGCCTACGAGCAGTACTTC
TRBV9	TRBJ2-1	NA	NA	CASSVGTVSYEQFF	TGTGCCAGCAGCGTAGGGACAGTTTCCTATGAGCAGTTCTTC
TRBV5-1	TRBJ2-7	few	NA	CASSRVKEGEQYF	TGCGCCAGCAGCCGGGTCAAGGAGGGGGAGCAGTACTTC
TRBV5-6	TRBJ2-7	NA	TRBD2	CASSLASGVYEQYF	TGTGCCAGCAGCTTGGCTAGCGGGGTGTACGAGCAGTACTTC
TRBV6-1	TRBJ1-2	NA	NA	CASSEFGYTF	TGTGCCAGCAGTGAGTTTGGCTACACCTTC
TRBV6-6	TRBJ2-3	many	TRBD2	CASSYRRLAGQDTQYF	TGTGCCAGCAGTTACCGTCGGCTAGCGGGACAAGATACGCAGTATTTT
TRBV5-1	TRBJ2-3	NA	NA	CASGRGSGTDTQYF	TGCGCCAGCGGCCGGGGGAGCGGCACAGATACGCAGTATTTT
TRBV5-6	TRBJ1-5	many	NA	CASSLLEDQPQHF	TGTGCCAGCAGCTTGTTGGAAGATCAGCCCCAGCATTTT
TRBV11-2	TRBJ1-1	few	TRBD1	CASSYTYRGNTEAFF	TGTGCCAGCAGCTACACGTACAGGGGGAACACTGAAGCTTTCTTT
TRBV7-2	TRBJ2-3	few	NA	CASSFLSGSSTDTQYF	TGTGCCAGCAGCTTCCTTAGCGGATCTAGCACAGATACGCAGTATTTT
TRBV12-3/TRBV12-4	TRBJ2-3	NA	NA	CASSVGGYNTDTQYF	TGTGCCAGCAGTGTCGGGGGCTACAACACAGATACGCAGTATTTT
TRBV5-4	TRBJ2-3	few	TRBD1	CASSDPGQGFPDTQYF	TGTGCCAGCAGTGACCCGGGACAGGGGTTCCCAGATACGCAGTATTTT
TRBV6-2/TRBV6-3	TRBJ2-1	medium-sized	NA	CASSFRLGGEQFF	TGTGCCAGCAGTTTCCGACTAGGGGGTGAGCAGTTCTTC
TRBV6-2/TRBV6-3	TRBJ2-7	many	NA	CASSYGGRYEQYF	TGTGCCAGCAGTTACGGAGGGCGGTACGAGCAGTACTTC
TRBV25-1	TRBJ2-1	many	TRBD2	CASSEPSGGLEQFF	TGTGCCAGCAGTGAACCTAGCGGGGGGCTCGAGCAGTTCTTC
TRBV9	TRBJ1-2	NA	TRBD1	CASSALDRGNYGYTF	TGTGCCAGCAGCGCCCTGGACAGGGGGAATTATGGCTACACCTTC
TRBV5-1	TRBJ2-4	NA	NA	CASSLVKAGLDIQYF	TGCGCCAGCAGCTTGGTAAAGGCCGGACTGGACATTCAGTACTTC
TRBV6-5	TRBJ2-2	many	NA	CASSYSRGELFF	TGTGCCAGCAGTTACTCGAGGGGGGAGCTGTTTTTT